Following are 19 T cell receptor beta chains from one sample sequenced in a study of cytomegalovirus exposure and HLA in healthy donors. PCR employed 60 Vbeta and 13 Jbeta primers. Clones were sequenced by immunoSEQ multiplex PCR, and TCRdb holds only the in-frame ones, with some missing. The table has 150,000 to 200,000 clones, 70% to 90% seen once. Specimen: PBMCs. The receptors were gathered from a woman aged 18-29 years in good health and CMV-seronegative.

V usage is TRBV6-1 and J usage is TRBJ1-5; D gene uncertain. Trimming cost V 0 bases and J 6 bases, with 9 bases left between them. The CDR3 runs to 14 residues. CDR1 is MNHNS, CDR2 SASEGT, per germline. This chain's CDR3 is CASSEALRRQPQHF. In DNA form, the CDR3 reads TGTGCCAGCAGTGAAGCGCTGAGGCGTCAGCCCCAGCATTTT.

This chain joins TRBV6-5 and TRBJ2-5, with D maybe TRBD1 (6 bases). The J call is doubtful: the DNA matches TRBJ2-7 better. This CDR3 has 15 residues. Germline V gene sequence: CDR1 MNHEY, CDR2 SVGAGI. CDR3 sequence reads: CASSYSGQPLYEQYF. CDR3 DNA sequence: TGTGCCAGCAGTTACTCCGGACAGCCTCTCTACGAGCAGTACTTC.

The chain uses TRBV5-4 and TRBJ2-1; 15 nucleotides match TRBD2. V was pared by 2 bases and J by 2 bases, with 5 bases of the junction left unmatched. The CDR3 extends over 18 amino acids. Germline values: CDR1 SGHNT, CDR2 YYREEE (reference sequence). The CDR3 DNA reads TGTGCCAGCAGCTTAGGACTAGCGGGAGGGGGCCCCTACAATGAGCAGTTCTTC. Its translation is CASSLGLAGGGPYNEQFF.

V and J are TRBV9 and TRBJ2-7; D might be TRBD1 (6 bases). Germline values: CDR1 SGDLS, CDR2 YYNGEE. V was pared by 3 bases and J by 5 bases, with 15 bases between. CDR3 length: 14 residues. The CDR3 DNA is TGTGCCAGCAGCGCGGCAGGGGCAGGTCACGAGCAGTACTTC. Encoded protein: CASSAAGAGHEQYF.

V gene TRBV29-1 combines with J gene TRBJ2-5; 8 bases match TRBD1. Judging by the DNA end, TRBJ2-7 fits better; the J call may be wrong. Germline V gene lookup returns CDR1 SQVTM and CDR2 ANQGSEA. The CDR3 contains 14 residues. CDR3 in DNA: TGCAGCGTTGTGGGTCAGGGGGCGTCCTACGAGCAGTACTTC. This gives the protein CSVVGQGASYEQYF.

This chain joins TRBV5-1 and TRBJ2-3; TRBD2 is a possible D gene (5 bases). CDR1 and CDR2 (germline): SGHRS, YFSETQ. The CDR3 is 14 amino acids. Trimming took 3 bases from V and 2 from J, leaving 10 bases between them. CDR3 protein: CASSSDSSTDTQYF. The CDR3 bases are TGCGCCAGCAGCTCGGACTCTTCCACAGATACGCAGTATTTT.

The V gene is TRBV19, the J gene TRBJ2-7; TRBD2 matches 11 bases. The CDR3 is 15 residues long. Germline lookup yields CDR1 LNHDA and CDR2 SQIVND (reference sequence). Trimming at V came to 2 bases and at J to 3 bases, leaving 3 bases not matched to a gene. CDR3 residues: CASSIQGTSGYEQYF. DNA of the CDR3: TGTGCCAGTAGTATACAAGGGACTAGCGGCTACGAGCAGTACTTC.

The CDR3 region has the DNA TGTGCCAGCAGCCATCAAAACACCGGGGAGCTGTTTTTT. Translation gives CASSHQNTGELFF. V and J are TRBV28 and TRBJ2-2, with no clear D. V was shortened by 6 bases and J by 2 bases, with 7 bases between the two germline ends. CDR3 size: 13 residues. CDR1 and CDR2 (germline): MDHEN, SYDVKM.

The V call is TRBV19, the J call TRBJ2-1, with D perhaps TRBD1 (6 bases). Germline V CDR1 and CDR2: LNHDA, SQIVND (reference sequence). V was clipped by 3 bases and J by 4 bases, with 16 bases between them. This CDR3 is 16 amino acids long. The CDR3 region is CASSIPQGFPYNEQFF. The CDR3 DNA reads TGTGCCAGTAGTATCCCCCAGGGGTTCCCATACAATGAGCAGTTCTTC.

V and J are TRBV6-6 and TRBJ2-7, with TRBD2 matching 11 bases. Unmatched junction bases numbered 6, after V lost 5 bases and J lost 6 bases. Germline V lookup: CDR1 MNHNY, CDR2 SVGAGI (reference sequence). This CDR3 has 14 amino acids. The CDR3 loop reads CASSLSGGAGEQYF. In DNA, the CDR3 is TGTGCCAGCAGTCTTAGCGGGGGGGCGGGCGAGCAGTACTTC.

The CDR3 sequence is CASGSVGQGPVNTEAFF. Here the CDR3 DNA reads TGTGCCAGCGGATCCGTGGGACAGGGGCCGGTGAACACTGAAGCTTTCTTT. The chain combines TRBV28 with TRBJ1-1; 10 nucleotides agree with TRBD1. The CDR3 covers 17 residues. In germline, CDR1 is MDHEN, CDR2 SYDVKM. J gave up 0 bases and V 8 bases, and 12 bases lay outside the gene matches.

This clone occurred a few times. The V gene is TRBV19, the J gene TRBJ2-2; perhaps TRBD2 as D (5 bases). Germline V CDR1 and CDR2: LNHDA, SQIVND (reference sequence). This CDR3 contains 14 residues. V was shortened by 7 bases and J by 4 bases, with 13 bases between the two germline ends. The CDR3 reads CASKLGGGTGELFF. The CDR3 coding sequence is TGTGCCAGTAAACTTGGAGGCGGCACCGGGGAGCTGTTTTTT.

This clone has only one observation. The J gene is TRBJ1-2, the V gene TRBV12-5, with a weak D call TRBD1 (6 bases). Germline V lookup: CDR1 LGHNT, CDR2 FRNRAP. The CDR3 sequence is 15 residues long. The V end was cut by 3 bases, the J end by 4 bases, with 15 bases between. This CDR3 reads CASGFWGPTLYGYTF. In nucleotides, the CDR3 is TGTGCTAGTGGTTTCTGGGGGCCCACCCTCTATGGCTACACCTTC.

V gene TRBV7-9 combines with J gene TRBJ2-3; 12 positions agree with TRBD2. This CDR3 has 16 residues. Germline V gives CDR1 SEHNR, CDR2 FQNEAQ (reference sequence). Trimming removed 1 base from V and 5 bases from J; junction bases left unmatched: 4. The CDR3 DNA reads TGTGCCAGCAGCTTAGGTGCGGGACTAGCGGGAGATACGCAGTATTTT. Its translation is CASSLGAGLAGDTQYF. Based on the CDR3 plus reference TRBV7-9 and TRBJ2-3, the full variable domain is DTGVSQNPRHKITKRGQNVTFRCDPISEHNRLYWYRQTLGQGPEFLTYFQNEAQLEKSRLLSDRFSAERPKGSFSTLEIQRTEQGDSAMYLCASSLGAGLAGDTQYFGPGTRLTVL.

The chain carries TRBV4-3 and TRBJ2-6; TRBD2 matches 7 bases. Germline CDR1 LGHNA, CDR2 YSLEER. Trimming cost V 0 bases and J 2 bases; bases outside gene matches: 10. The CDR3 extends over 19 amino acids. The CDR3: CASSQDLNGGRPGANVLTF. In DNA form, the CDR3 reads TGCGCCAGCAGCCAAGATCTGAATGGCGGGAGACCTGGGGCCAACGTCCTGACTTTC.

The genes are TRBV6-4 and TRBJ1-2; 7 bases match TRBD1. This CDR3 spans 14 amino acids. Germline-derived CDR1 and CDR2 are MRHNA and SNTAGT. The junction had 5 bases not matched to a gene; V was cut back by 3 bases and J by 4 bases. DNA for the CDR3: TGTGCCAGCAGTGAATCGGGACAGAGCTATGGCTACACCTTC. This translates into CASSESGQSYGYTF.

V and J are TRBV10-3 and TRBJ2-7, with TRBD2 matching 10 bases. This CDR3 is 13 amino acids long. The germline V gene encodes CDR1 ENHRY and CDR2 SYGVKD. With V trimmed by 8 bases and J by 2 bases, 3 bases remained unmatched. The CDR3 protein is CAIYGTSAYEQYF. The CDR3 coding sequence is TGTGCCATCTACGGGACTAGCGCCTACGAGCAGTACTTC.

This chain links TRBV7-9 with TRBJ2-5, with D possibly matching TRBD1 (6 bases). Germline-derived CDR1 and CDR2 are SEHNR and FQNEAQ (reference sequence). Trimming shortened V by 10 bases and J by 5 bases, and 11 bases separated the two germline ends. The CDR3 length is 11 residues. CDR3 in amino acids: CATRRGETQYF. The CDR3 bases are TGTGCCACCCGTAGGGGGGAGACCCAGTACTTC. Full variable domain (rest looked up from reference TRBV7-9 and TRBJ2-5): DTGVSQNPRHKITKRGQNVTFRCDPISEHNRLYWYRQTLGQGPEFLTYFQNEAQLEKSRLLSDRFSAERPKGSFSTLEIQRTEQGDSAMYLCATRRGETQYFGPGTRLLVL.

The chain links TRBV2 to TRBJ1-6; D perhaps matches TRBD1 (6 bases). V dropped 8 bases and J dropped 10 bases, with 18 bases sitting between them. Per germline, CDR1 SNHLY and CDR2 FYNNEI. This CDR3 contains 14 residues. CDR3 in amino acids: CASRGRGGESPLHF. The CDR3 bases are TGTGCCAGCCGTGGGAGGGGGGGTGAATCACCCCTCCACTTT.